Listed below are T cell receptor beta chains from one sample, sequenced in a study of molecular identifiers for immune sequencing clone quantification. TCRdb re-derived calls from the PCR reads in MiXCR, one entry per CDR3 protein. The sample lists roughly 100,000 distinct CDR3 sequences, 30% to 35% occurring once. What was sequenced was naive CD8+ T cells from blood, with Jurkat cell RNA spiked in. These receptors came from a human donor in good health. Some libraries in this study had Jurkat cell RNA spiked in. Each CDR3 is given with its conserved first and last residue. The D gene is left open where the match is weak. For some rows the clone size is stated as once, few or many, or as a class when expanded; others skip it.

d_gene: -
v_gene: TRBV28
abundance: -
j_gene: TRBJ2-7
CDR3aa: CASSLETGRSSYEQYF
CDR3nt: TGTGCCAGCAGTTTGGAGACGGGACGAAGCTCCTACGAGCAGTACTTC

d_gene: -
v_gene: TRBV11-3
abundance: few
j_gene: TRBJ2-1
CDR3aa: CASSSENEQFF
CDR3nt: TGTGCCAGCAGCTCGGAGAATGAGCAGTTCTTC

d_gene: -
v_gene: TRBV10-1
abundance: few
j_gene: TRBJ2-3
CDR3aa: CASSRDKADTQYF
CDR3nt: TGCGCCAGCAGCAGGGATAAAGCGGATACGCAGTATTTT

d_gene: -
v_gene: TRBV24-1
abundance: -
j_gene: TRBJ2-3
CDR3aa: CATSDFGGAPTDTQYF
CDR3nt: TGTGCCACCAGTGATTTCGGGGGAGCCCCCACAGATACGCAGTATTTT

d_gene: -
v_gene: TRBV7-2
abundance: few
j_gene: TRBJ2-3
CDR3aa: CASSLEMGGNIADTQYF
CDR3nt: TGTGCCAGCAGCTTAGAGATGGGCGGGAATATCGCAGATACGCAGTATTTT

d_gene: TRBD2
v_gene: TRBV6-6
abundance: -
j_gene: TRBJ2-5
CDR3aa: CASSYFRVSGSLGQETQYF
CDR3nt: TGTGCCAGCAGTTACTTCCGGGTTAGCGGGAGTCTCGGGCAAGAGACCCAGTACTTC

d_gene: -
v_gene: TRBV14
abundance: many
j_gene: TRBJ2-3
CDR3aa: CASGAADTQYF
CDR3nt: TGTGCCAGCGGGGCGGCAGATACGCAGTATTTT

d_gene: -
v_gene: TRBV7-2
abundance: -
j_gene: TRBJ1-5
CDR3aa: CASSLVQNQPKHF
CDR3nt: TGTGCCAGCAGCTTAGTGCAGAATCAGCCCAAGCATTTT

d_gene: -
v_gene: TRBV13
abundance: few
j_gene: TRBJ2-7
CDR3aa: CASSPPWGVDEQYF
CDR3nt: TGTGCCAGCAGCCCCCCCTGGGGCGTGGACGAGCAGTACTTC

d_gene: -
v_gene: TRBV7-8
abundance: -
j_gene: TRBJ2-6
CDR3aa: CATPLQGGSGANVLPF
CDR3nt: TGTGCCACTCCCCTCCAGGGGGGCTCTGGGGCCAACGTCCTGCCTTTC

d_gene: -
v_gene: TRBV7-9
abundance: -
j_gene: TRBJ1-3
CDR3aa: CASSLTWTGTAGNTIYF
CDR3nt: TGTGCCAGCAGCTTAACGTGGACCGGGACGGCTGGAAACACCATATATTTT

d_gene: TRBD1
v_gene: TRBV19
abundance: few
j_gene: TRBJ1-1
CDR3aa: CASGTGLSTEAFF
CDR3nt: TGTGCCAGTGGGACAGGGCTGAGCACTGAAGCTTTCTTT

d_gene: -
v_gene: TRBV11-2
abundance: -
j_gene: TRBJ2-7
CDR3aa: CASGPGLSRDYEQYF
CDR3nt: TGTGCCAGCGGCCCAGGCCTGAGCCGGGACTACGAGCAGTACTTC

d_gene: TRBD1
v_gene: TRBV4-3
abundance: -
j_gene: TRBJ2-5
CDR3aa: CASSQTDGQAETQYF
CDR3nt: TGCGCCAGCAGCCAAACGGATGGACAGGCAGAGACCCAGTACTTC

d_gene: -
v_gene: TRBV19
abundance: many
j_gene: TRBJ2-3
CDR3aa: CASSPTQRPGDTRYF
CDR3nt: TGTGCCAGTAGTCCAACCCAACGGCCGGGAGATACGCGGTATTTT

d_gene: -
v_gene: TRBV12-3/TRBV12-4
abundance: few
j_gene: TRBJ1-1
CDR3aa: CASSFSRGDTEAFF
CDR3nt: TGTGCCAGCAGTTTTTCTAGGGGGGACACTGAAGCTTTCTTT

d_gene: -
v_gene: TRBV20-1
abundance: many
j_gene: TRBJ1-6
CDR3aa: CSATDAEVPNSPLHF
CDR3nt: TGCAGTGCCACAGATGCGGAGGTGCCTAATTCACCCCTCCACTTT

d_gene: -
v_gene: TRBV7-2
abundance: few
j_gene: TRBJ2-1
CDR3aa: CASSLLYPNYNEQFF
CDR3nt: TGTGCCAGCAGCTTATTGTACCCTAACTACAATGAGCAGTTCTTC

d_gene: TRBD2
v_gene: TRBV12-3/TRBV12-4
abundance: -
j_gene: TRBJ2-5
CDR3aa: CASSLGGVAGVQETQYF
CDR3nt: TGTGCCAGCAGTTTAGGGGGGGTAGCGGGAGTACAAGAGACCCAGTACTTC

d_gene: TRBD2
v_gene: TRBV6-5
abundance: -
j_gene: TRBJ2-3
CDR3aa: CASSYSTSGADTQYF
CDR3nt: TGTGCCAGCAGTTACTCGACTAGCGGTGCGGATACGCAGTATTTT

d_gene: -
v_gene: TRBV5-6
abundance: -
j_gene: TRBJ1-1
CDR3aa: CASSIDSEAFF
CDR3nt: TGTGCCAGCAGCATTGACAGTGAAGCTTTCTTT

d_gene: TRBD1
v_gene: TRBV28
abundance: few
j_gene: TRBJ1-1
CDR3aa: CASSFFDRDTEAFF
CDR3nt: TGTGCCAGCAGTTTCTTCGACAGGGACACTGAAGCTTTCTTT

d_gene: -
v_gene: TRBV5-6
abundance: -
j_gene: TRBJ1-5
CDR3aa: CASSLGGNGQPQHF
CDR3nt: TGTGCCAGCAGCTTAGGGGGGAACGGTCAGCCCCAGCATTTT

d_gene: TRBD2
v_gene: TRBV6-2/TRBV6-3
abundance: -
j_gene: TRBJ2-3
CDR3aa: CASLTSGASTDTQNF
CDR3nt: TGTGCCAGCCTTACTAGCGGGGCAAGCACAGATACGCAGAATTTT

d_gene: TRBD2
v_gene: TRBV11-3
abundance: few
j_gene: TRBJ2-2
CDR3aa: CASSFLAGGELFF
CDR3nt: TGTGCCAGCAGCTTCCTAGCGGGAGGGGAGCTGTTTTTT

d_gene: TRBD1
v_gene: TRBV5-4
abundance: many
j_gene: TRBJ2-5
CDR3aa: CASSDGQEAQETQYF
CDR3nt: TGTGCCAGCAGCGACGGACAGGAGGCCCAAGAGACCCAGTACTTC

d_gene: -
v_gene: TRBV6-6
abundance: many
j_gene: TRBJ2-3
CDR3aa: CASSPGPRPYF
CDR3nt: TGTGCCAGCAGCCCGGGCCCGCGCCCGTATTTT

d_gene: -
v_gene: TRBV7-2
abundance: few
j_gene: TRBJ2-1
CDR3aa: CASSLTRSAGSEQFF
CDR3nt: TGTGCCAGCAGCCTAACGAGGTCTGCAGGCAGTGAGCAGTTCTTC

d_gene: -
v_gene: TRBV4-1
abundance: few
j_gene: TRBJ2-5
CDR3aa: CASSQDLRGWTQYF
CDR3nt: TGCGCCAGCAGCCAAGATCTGAGGGGGTGGACCCAGTACTTC

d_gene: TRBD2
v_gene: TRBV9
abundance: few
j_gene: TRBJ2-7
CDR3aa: CASSVAGGPVEQYF
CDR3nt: TGTGCCAGCAGCGTCGCGGGAGGGCCGGTCGAGCAGTACTTC

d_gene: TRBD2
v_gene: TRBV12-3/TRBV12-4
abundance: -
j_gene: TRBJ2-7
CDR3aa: CASSFGASGSPYEQYF
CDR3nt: TGTGCCAGCAGTTTCGGGGCTAGCGGGAGCCCTTACGAGCAGTACTTC

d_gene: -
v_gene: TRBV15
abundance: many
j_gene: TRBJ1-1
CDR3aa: CATGSIVGTEAFF
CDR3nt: TGTGCCACCGGCTCCATAGTGGGCACTGAAGCTTTCTTT

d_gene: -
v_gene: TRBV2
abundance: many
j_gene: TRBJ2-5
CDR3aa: CASSEAGTLQETQYF
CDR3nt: TGTGCCAGCAGTGAGGCCGGGACTCTACAAGAGACCCAGTACTTC

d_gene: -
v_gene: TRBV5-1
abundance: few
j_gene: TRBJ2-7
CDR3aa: CASRDGGYEQYF
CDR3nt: TGCGCCAGTCGGGATGGGGGATACGAGCAGTACTTC

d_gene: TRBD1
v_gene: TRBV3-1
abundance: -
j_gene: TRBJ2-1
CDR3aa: CASSQDGQAPFF
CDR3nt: TGTGCCAGCAGCCAAGATGGACAGGCACCGTTCTTC

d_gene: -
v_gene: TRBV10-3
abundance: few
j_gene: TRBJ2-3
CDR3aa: CAIKGLDADTQYF
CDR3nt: TGTGCCATCAAGGGACTTGACGCAGATACGCAGTATTTT

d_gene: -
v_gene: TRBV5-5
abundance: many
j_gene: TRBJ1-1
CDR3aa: CASSFGGGTEAFF
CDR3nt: TGTGCCAGCAGCTTTGGAGGCGGAACTGAAGCTTTCTTT

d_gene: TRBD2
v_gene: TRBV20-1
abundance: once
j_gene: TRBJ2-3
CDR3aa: CSVDASGRVDTQYF
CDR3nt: TGCAGTGTTGACGCTAGCGGGAGGGTAGATACGCAGTATTTT

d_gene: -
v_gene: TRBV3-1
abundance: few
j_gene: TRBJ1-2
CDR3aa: CASSHSSGYGYTF
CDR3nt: TGTGCCAGCAGCCATTCTTCAGGCTATGGCTACACCTTC

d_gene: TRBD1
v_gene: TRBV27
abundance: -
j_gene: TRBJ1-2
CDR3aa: CASGPVAHRGYGYTF
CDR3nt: TGTGCCAGTGGTCCCGTAGCGCACAGGGGCTATGGCTACACCTTC

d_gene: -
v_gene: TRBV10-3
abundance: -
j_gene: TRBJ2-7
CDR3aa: CAISGSRGGGEQYF
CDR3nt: TGTGCCATCAGTGGGAGCAGGGGGGGAGGCGAGCAGTACTTC

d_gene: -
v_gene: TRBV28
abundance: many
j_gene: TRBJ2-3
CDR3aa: CASSPGTHVLGDTQYF
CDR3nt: TGTGCCAGCAGTCCCGGGACGCATGTTCTTGGAGATACGCAGTATTTT

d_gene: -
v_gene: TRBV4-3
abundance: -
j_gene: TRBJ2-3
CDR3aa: CASSQDPLSTDTQYF
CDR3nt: TGCGCCAGCAGCCAAGATCCCCTGAGCACAGATACGCAGTATTTT

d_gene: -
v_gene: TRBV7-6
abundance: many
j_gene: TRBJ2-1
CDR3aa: CASSGANNEQFF
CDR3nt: TGTGCCAGTTCCGGGGCCAACAATGAGCAGTTCTTC

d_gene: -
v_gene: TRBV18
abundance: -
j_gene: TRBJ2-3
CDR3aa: CASSSDKLADTQYF
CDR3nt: TGTGCCAGCTCCTCTGACAAATTGGCAGATACGCAGTATTTT

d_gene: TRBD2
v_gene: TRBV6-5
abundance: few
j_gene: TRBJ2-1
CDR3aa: CASSWTSGGSYNEQFF
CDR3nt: TGTGCCAGCAGTTGGACTAGCGGGGGCTCCTACAATGAGCAGTTCTTC

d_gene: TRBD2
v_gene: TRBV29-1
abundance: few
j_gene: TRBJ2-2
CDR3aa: CSVKVLAGGGELFF
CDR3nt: TGCAGCGTTAAAGTGCTAGCGGGAGGCGGGGAGCTGTTTTTT

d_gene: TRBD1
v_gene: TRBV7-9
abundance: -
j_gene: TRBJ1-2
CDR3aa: CASSLEGTGHYGYTF
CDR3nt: TGTGCCAGCAGCTTAGAGGGGACAGGGCACTATGGCTACACCTTC

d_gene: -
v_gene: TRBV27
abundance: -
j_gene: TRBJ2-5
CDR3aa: CASSTSTGTRLQETQYF
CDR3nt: TGTGCCAGCAGTACATCGACAGGCACAAGACTACAAGAGACCCAGTACTTC

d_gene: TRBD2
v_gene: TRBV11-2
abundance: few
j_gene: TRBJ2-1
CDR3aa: CATPLTGLSGGYNEQFF
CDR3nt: TGTGCCACCCCCCTGACCGGTTTGTCGGGAGGGTACAATGAGCAGTTCTTC

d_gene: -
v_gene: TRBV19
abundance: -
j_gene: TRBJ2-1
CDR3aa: CASSTGLSSYNEQFF
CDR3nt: TGTGCCAGTAGTACCGGGTTAAGCTCCTACAATGAGCAGTTCTTC

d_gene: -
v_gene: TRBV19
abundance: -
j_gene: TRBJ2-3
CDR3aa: CASSVTVGSDTQYF
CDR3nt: TGTGCCAGTAGTGTAACAGTTGGATCAGATACGCAGTATTTT

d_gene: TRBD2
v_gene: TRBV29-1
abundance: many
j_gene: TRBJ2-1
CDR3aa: CSVETSGSGNEQFF
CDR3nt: TGCAGCGTTGAAACTAGCGGGAGCGGTAATGAGCAGTTCTTC

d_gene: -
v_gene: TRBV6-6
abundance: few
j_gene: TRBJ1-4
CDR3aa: CASRASEKLFF
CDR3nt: TGTGCCAGCAGGGCGAGTGAAAAACTGTTTTTT